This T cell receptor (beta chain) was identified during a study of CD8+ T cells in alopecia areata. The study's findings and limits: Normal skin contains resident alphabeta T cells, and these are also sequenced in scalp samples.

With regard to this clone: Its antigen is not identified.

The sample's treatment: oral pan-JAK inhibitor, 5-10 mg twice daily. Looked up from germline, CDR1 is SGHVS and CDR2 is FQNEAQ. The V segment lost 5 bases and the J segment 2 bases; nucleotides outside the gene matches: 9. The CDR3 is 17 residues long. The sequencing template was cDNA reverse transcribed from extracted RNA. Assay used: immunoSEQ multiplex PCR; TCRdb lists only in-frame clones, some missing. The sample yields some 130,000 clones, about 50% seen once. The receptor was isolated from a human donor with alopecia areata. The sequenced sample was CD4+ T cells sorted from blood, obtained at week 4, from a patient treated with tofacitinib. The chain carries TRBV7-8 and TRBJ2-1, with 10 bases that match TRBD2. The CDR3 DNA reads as TGTGCCAGCAGCCGCCAAAAGCGGGAGGGCGCCTACAATGAGCAGTTCTTC. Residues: CASSRQKREGAYNEQFF. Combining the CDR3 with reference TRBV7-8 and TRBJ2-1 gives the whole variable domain GAGVSQSPRYKVAKRGQDVALRCDPISGHVSLFWYQQALGQGPEFLTYFQNEAQLDKSGLPSDRFFAERPEGSVSTLKIQRTQQEDSAVYLCASSRQKREGAYNEQFFGPGTRLTVL.